Included here is one TCR beta chain sequence, with context. Trimming removed 1 base at V and 8 bases at J, with 11 bases between. Germline V gene data show CDR1 as GTSNPN and CDR2 as SVGIG (reference sequence). The CDR3 runs 12 residues. The entry originates in a study of shared clonotypes between healthy human individuals. The table came from immunoSEQ multiplex PCR; TCRdb's copy has only in-frame clones and leaves some out. The sample holds 2 million to 2.5 million clones, 90% to 95% seen once. This receptor was taken from a man aged 18 to 35 in good health. Some clones in this sample may be carry-over from other donors' samples. Material for sequencing was naive CD4+ T cells from PBMCs. Subset of the sample: CD45RA+ positively selected. This chain links TRBV30 with TRBJ1-2; TRBD1 is a possible D gene (5 bases). The CDR3 sequence: CAWSGARAGYTF. The CDR3 nucleotides are TGTGCCTGGAGTGGGGCCAGGGCGGGCTACACCTTC. Based on the CDR3 plus reference TRBV30 and TRBJ1-2, the full variable domain is SQTIHQWPATLVQPVGSPLSLECTVEGTSNPNLYWYRQAAGRGLQLLFYSVGIGQISSEVPQNLSASRPQDRQFILSSKKLLLSDSGFYLCAWSGARAGYTFGSGTRLTVV.